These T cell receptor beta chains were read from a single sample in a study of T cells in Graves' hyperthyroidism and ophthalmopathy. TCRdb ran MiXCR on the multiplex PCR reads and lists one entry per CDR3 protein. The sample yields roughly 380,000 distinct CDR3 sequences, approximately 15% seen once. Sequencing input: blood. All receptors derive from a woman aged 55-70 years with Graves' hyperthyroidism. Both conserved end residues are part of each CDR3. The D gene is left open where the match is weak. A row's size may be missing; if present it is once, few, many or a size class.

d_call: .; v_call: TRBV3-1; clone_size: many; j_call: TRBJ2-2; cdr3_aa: CASSQDWGGELFF; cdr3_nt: TGTGCCAGCAGCCAAGATTGGGGCGGGGAGCTGTTTTTT
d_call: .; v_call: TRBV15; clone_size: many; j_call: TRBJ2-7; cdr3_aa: CATSSTGTREQYF; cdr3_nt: TGTGCCACCAGCAGTACGGGGACCAGGGAGCAGTACTTC
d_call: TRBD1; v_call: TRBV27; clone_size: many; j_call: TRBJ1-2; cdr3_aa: CASSRTGGRGYTF; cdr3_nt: TGTGCCAGCAGCCGGACAGGGGGAAGGGGCTACACCTTC
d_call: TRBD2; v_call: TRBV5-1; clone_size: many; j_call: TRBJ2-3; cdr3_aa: CASSLVGGRVPDTQYF; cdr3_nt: TGCGCCAGCAGCTTGGTTGGCGGGAGGGTGCCAGATACGCAGTATTTT
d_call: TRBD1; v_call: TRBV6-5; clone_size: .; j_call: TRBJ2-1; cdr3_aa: CASRLTGAGEQFF; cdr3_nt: TGTGCCAGCAGATTAACAGGGGCGGGTGAGCAGTTCTTC
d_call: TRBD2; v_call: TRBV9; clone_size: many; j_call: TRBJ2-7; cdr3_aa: CASSQTSGNYEQYF; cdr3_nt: TGTGCCAGCAGCCAAACTAGCGGCAACTACGAGCAGTACTTC
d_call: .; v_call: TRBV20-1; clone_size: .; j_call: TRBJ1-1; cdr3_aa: CSAPSLDWTMNTEAFF; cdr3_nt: TGCAGTGCCCCCTCCTTGGACTGGACGATGAACACTGAAGCTTTCTTT
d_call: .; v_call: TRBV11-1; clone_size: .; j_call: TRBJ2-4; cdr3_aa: CASSPAGSGILAKNIQYF; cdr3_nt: TGTGCCAGCAGCCCAGCGGGTTCGGGAATCCTAGCCAAAAACATTCAGTACTTC
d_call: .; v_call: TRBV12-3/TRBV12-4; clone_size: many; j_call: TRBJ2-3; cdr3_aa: CASSSHVRDTDTQYF; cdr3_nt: TGTGCCAGCAGTTCGCACGTCAGGGATACAGATACGCAGTATTTT
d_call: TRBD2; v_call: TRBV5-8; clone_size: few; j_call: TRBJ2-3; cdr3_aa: CASSWTSGSRGDTQYF; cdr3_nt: TGTGCCAGCAGCTGGACTAGCGGGAGTAGGGGAGATACGCAGTATTTT
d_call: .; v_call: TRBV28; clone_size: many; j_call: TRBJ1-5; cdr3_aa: CASSWGRKKRRNQPQHF; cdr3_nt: TGTGCCAGCAGTTGGGGACGGAAGAAACGCCGCAATCAGCCCCAGCATTTT
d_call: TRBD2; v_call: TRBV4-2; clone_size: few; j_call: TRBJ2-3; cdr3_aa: CASSQEDSRELVIDTQYF; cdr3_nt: TGTGCCAGCAGCCAAGAGGATTCGCGGGAGCTGGTTATAGATACGCAGTATTTT
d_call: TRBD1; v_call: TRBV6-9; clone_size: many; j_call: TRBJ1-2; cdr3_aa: CASSYRGYGYTF; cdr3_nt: TGTGCCAGCAGTTACAGGGGGTATGGCTACACCTTC
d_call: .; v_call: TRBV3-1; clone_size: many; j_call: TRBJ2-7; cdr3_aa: CASSQGTSYEQYF; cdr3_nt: TGTGCCAGCAGCCAAGGGACTTCTTACGAGCAGTACTTC
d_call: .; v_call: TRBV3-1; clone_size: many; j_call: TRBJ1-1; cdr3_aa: CASSHSDRPNTEAFF; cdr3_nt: TGTGCCAGCAGCCACTCGGACAGACCGAACACTGAAGCTTTCTTT